Included here is one T cell receptor (beta chain) sequence, with context. The antigen is not known. cDNA libraries for TCR alpha and TCR beta, carrying sample barcodes and UMIs, came from 5'RACE with constant-segment primers. TCRdb itself ran the 5' RACE reads through MiXCR, one entry per CDR3 protein. The sample has fewer than 550,000 distinct CDR3 sequences; roughly 20% are singletons. The sample is drawn from a study of T-cell memory formation after mild COVID-19. Looking at the study overall: Each donor largely had its own TCR clusters.

V shed 7 bases and J shed 1 base, with 10 bases lying between them. CDR3 length equals 13 residues. Study-level findings and limits: The pre-infection memory compartment contained some responding clones, suggesting cross-reactive memory joined. The second-wave clones peaking on day 37 were not confirmed as SARS-CoV-2-specific.

The source of this sequence is an adult woman who had mild COVID-19 (a few samples of this study predate the infection). Cell type and time point are not known. The specimen was PBMCs or a T cell subset sorted from them (not recorded which). V and J are TRBV12-3 or TRBV12-4 and TRBJ1-1; D is uncertain. The CDR3 DNA reads as TGTGCCAGCACCCTGTGGGGGAACACTGAAGCTTTCTTT. As protein: CASTLWGNTEAFF.